These 10 T cell receptor beta chains were sequenced from one sample in a study of blood T cell repertoires in COVID-19 (dated by TCRdb to about 2020). Libraries were constructed by the immunoSEQ multiplex PCR assay. TCRdb took this table from immuneACCESS and kept in-frame rearrangements with V and J called. Such tables lack part of the clones; where checked against another copy, unresolved V genes explain under half of the gap, and the rest is unexplained. This sample comprises about 670,000 clones, 75% to 90% of them detected only once. The ten largest clones add up to under 0.3% of the sample. The sample taken for sequencing was peripheral blood. These receptors all come from a young woman with acute or convalescent COVID-19.

The rearrangement joins TRBV15 to TRBJ1-6; TRBD1 matches 8 bases. The germline CDR1 and CDR2 sequences are LNHNV and YYDKDF (reference sequence). The CDR3 sequence is 15 residues long. With 0 bases clipped from V and 7 bases from J, the junction kept 2 bases outside the gene matches. The CDR3 DNA follows: TGTGCCACCAGCAGAGACGGACAGGGCAATTCACCCCTCCACTTT. Translation: CATSRDGQGNSPLHF.

The gene calls are TRBV28 and TRBJ1-1; D ambiguous. V was trimmed by 4 bases and J by 6 bases, leaving 21 bases between them. This CDR3 is 16 amino acids long. The V gene's germline CDR1 is MDHEN and CDR2 SYDVKM. CDR3 loop: CASSSLPEGNLSEAFF. The CDR3 nucleotides read TGTGCCAGCAGTTCATTACCAGAGGGAAATTTGTCTGAAGCTTTCTTT.

The chain carries TRBV25-1 and TRBJ2-7, with 7 bases identical to TRBD2. Trimming cost V 6 bases and J 1 base; bases outside gene matches: 3. This CDR3 is built from 13 residues. CDR1 is MGHDK, CDR2 SYGVNS, per germline. CDR3 in DNA: TGTGCCAGCAGCCGCGGGGGATCCTACGAGCAGTACTTC. The encoded protein is CASSRGGSYEQYF.

The V and J genes are TRBV6-2 or TRBV6-3 and TRBJ2-7; 9 positions agree with TRBD1. Unmatched junction bases numbered 2, after V lost 2 bases and J lost 3 bases. The CDR3 has 14 residues. CDR1 is MNHEY and CDR2 is SVGEGT in the germline V gene. Written as DNA, the CDR3 is TGTGCCAGCAGTTACAAGACAGGGGGCTACGAGCAGTACTTC. This translates into CASSYKTGGYEQYF.

This chain links TRBV15 with TRBJ1-2; 9 bases match TRBD1. The junction had 9 bases not matched to a gene; V was cut back by 6 bases and J by 4 bases. This CDR3 is 15 amino acids long. In germline, CDR1 is LNHNV, CDR2 YYDKDF (reference sequence). The CDR3 spells CATRSTGGKGYGYTF. CDR3 nucleotide sequence: TGTGCCACCAGGAGTACAGGGGGCAAGGGCTATGGCTACACCTTC.

In this sample, this clone turned up a few times. DNA for the CDR3: TGTGCCAGCAGTCCGGGACTAGCGGGTCATGAGCAGTTCTTC. Translated: CASSPGLAGHEQFF. The gene calls are TRBV6-4 and TRBJ2-1; 12 nucleotides agree with TRBD2. The CDR3 has 14 residues. The ends lost 5 bases at V and 8 bases at J; junction bases unmatched: 4. CDR1 is MRHNA, CDR2 SNTAGT, per germline.

The chain carries TRBV4-3 and TRBJ1-2, with D hard to call. The length of the CDR3 is 13 residues. V lost 6 bases and J lost 5, with 13 bases in between. CDR1 and CDR2 (germline): LGHNA, YSLEER. CDR3 residues: CASSPQPTYGYTF. The CDR3, as DNA: TGCGCCAGCAGTCCCCAACCCACATATGGCTACACCTTC.

The chain joins TRBV2 to TRBJ2-7; D is uncertain. Germline CDR1 and CDR2: SNHLY and FYNNEI. Between the trimmed V and J ends, which lost 2 bases and 6 bases, there was a span of 8 bases. This CDR3 contains 12 residues. As DNA, the CDR3 is TGTGCCAGCAGTGAATCAGGTTCCGAGCAGTACTTC. Translated: CASSESGSEQYF.

Here the CDR3 reads CASSRDRVGGYTF. CDR3 nucleotide sequence: TGCGCCAGCAGCCGGGACAGGGTGGGTGGCTACACCTTC. This chain connects TRBV5-1 to TRBJ1-2, with 9 bases fitting TRBD1. The CDR3 has 13 amino acids. Germline V gene lookup returns CDR1 SGHRS and CDR2 YFSETQ. J was trimmed by 7 bases and V by 4 bases; bases with no gene match: 5.

This chain uses TRBV6-2 or TRBV6-3 with TRBJ2-7, with a possible D match to TRBD1 (6 bases). The germline gives CDR1 MNHEY, CDR2 SVGEGT. The CDR3 runs to 13 residues. The V end lost 6 bases, the J end lost 7 bases, and 16 bases lay between the germline ends. The CDR3 DNA sequence: TGTGCCAGCAGCCGCGGACAGTCGGAAGAGCAGTACTTC. This translates into CASSRGQSEEQYF.